The clone carrying this T cell receptor (beta chain) was recorded at least ten times. Its antigen is still unknown. These data originate in a study of early T cells in non-severe SARS-CoV-2 infection. For the study at large: Bulk RNA from unsorted whole blood was sequenced; chains were unpaired.

The TCR library protocol attached unique molecular identifiers to the individual cDNA molecules. One entry per CDR3 protein results from TCRdb running MiXCR on the 5' RACE reads. This table has over 50,000 distinct CDR3 sequences, roughly 7.6% appearing once. Study outcomes and limitations: VDJdb matching favored anti-spike CD8 responses, missing private and CD4 specificities.

From germline, CDR1 is DFQATT and CDR2 SNEGSKA (reference sequence). V was clipped by 6 bases and J by 5 bases; unmatched bases: 9. This CDR3 region has 15 residues. The sequence was obtained from an adult who was a healthcare worker with PCR-confirmed SARS-CoV-2 infection or an uninfected control (not recorded which). Sequenced material: whole blood, taken at baseline. The rearrangement joins TRBV20-1 to TRBJ2-1, with 11 positions matching TRBD2. The CDR3 DNA sequence: TGCAGTGCGATGACCGGGACTAGCGGAAACAATGAGCAGTTCTTC. This sequence encodes CSAMTGTSGNNEQFF.